The next 25 T cell receptor beta chains were all read from a single sample in a study of T cell repertoires in cytomegalovirus infection. In TCRdb, the reads were re-called with MiXCR into one record per CDR3 protein. Of fewer than 350,000 distinct CDR3 sequences detected, 25% to 35% appear once; the ten largest clones hold 20%. These TCRs are of unknown antigen specificity. Source: cultured PBMCs, taken from culture after CMV antigen stimulation. These receptors were taken from a human donor in good health (CMV status not recorded). Some clones in this sample may be carry-over from other donors' samples.

This clonotype was seen a few times. The V and J genes are TRBV4-2 and TRBJ2-1; TRBD2 aligns across 9 bases. CDR3 length equals 17 residues. Germline V gene sequence: CDR1 LGHNA, CDR2 YNFKEQ. V lost 2 bases, J lost 0 bases, and 5 bases stayed unmatched. The chain's CDR3 is CASSQWLAGSSYNEQFF. CDR3 in DNA: TGTGCCAGCAGCCAATGGCTAGCGGGAAGCTCCTACAATGAGCAGTTCTTC.

This clonotype was detected a few times. The V call is TRBV10-3, the J call TRBJ2-7; 7 bases line up with TRBD2. V trimming: 4 bases; J trimming: 3 bases; junction bases outside the gene matches: 9. This CDR3 is built from 15 residues. CDR1 ENHRY and CDR2 SYGVKD come from the germline V gene. CDR3 in DNA: TGTGCCATCAGTGGCCGGGGACTATCGGACTACGAGCAGTACTTC. Amino acid sequence: CAISGRGLSDYEQYF.

The chain carries TRBV6-5 and TRBJ2-3, with TRBD2 identical over 8 bases. Per the germline V gene, CDR1 is MNHEY and CDR2 is SVGAGI. The V and J ends lost 7 bases and 2 bases, in that order; junction bases with no gene match: 5. This CDR3 comprises 14 residues. CDR3 sequence (DNA): TGTGCCAGCACGCGGGGGGCGGACACAGATACGCAGTATTTT. It encodes CASTRGADTDTQYF.

This sequence joins TRBV14 and TRBJ2-1; D unclear. CDR3 length: 15 residues. Germline V CDR1 and CDR2: SGHDN, FVKESK. V was shortened by 3 bases and J by 2 bases, with 11 bases between the two germline ends. The CDR3 region has the DNA TGTGCCAGCAGCCATCGCAGCGCGCCCTACAATGAGCAGTTCTTC. Its protein product is CASSHRSAPYNEQFF.

This rearrangement joins TRBV19 to TRBJ1-6; D uncertain. The CDR3 loop spans 18 amino acids. Deletions cut 1 base from V and 7 bases from J, with 20 bases between. The germline gives CDR1 LNHDA, CDR2 SQIVND (reference sequence). The CDR3 loop is CASSIGFASPAGNSPLHF. The CDR3 coding sequence is TGTGCCAGTAGTATAGGCTTCGCTTCACCAGCGGGGAATTCACCCCTCCACTTT.

This clonotype occurred many times. The J gene is TRBJ1-3, the V gene TRBV6-1; no firm D call. Per germline, CDR1 MNHNS and CDR2 SASEGT. The CDR3 has 16 residues. Trimming took 0 bases from V and 0 from J, leaving 9 bases between them. This CDR3 reads CASSEAAGSSGNTIYF. The CDR3 DNA reads TGTGCCAGCAGTGAAGCCGCGGGCAGCTCTGGAAACACCATATATTTT.

The rearrangement uses TRBV20-1 and TRBJ2-3, with D maybe TRBD1 (6 bases). The CDR3 has 13 residues. Trimming cost V 6 bases and J 6 bases, with 16 bases left between them. The germline gives CDR1 DFQATT, CDR2 SNEGSKA (reference sequence). In DNA form, the CDR3 reads TGCAGTGCCCCTCAGGGGACCACCGATACGCAGTATTTT. Its protein is CSAPQGTTDTQYF.

There are a few counts of this clonotype. CDR3 loop: CASSQPGQDGLLSNQPQHF. In DNA, the CDR3 is TGTGCCAGCAGTCAACCGGGACAGGACGGACTTCTTAGCAATCAGCCCCAGCATTTT. The V call is TRBV28, the J call TRBJ1-5; 8 bases are shared with TRBD1. The trim removed 5 bases at V and 0 bases at J, leaving 15 bases unmatched. Germline CDR1 reads MDHEN; CDR2 reads SYDVKM. The CDR3 is 19 residues long. Together with reference TRBV28 and TRBJ1-5, the CDR3 gives the full variable domain: DVKVTQSSRYLVKRTGEKVFLECVQDMDHENMFWYRQDPGLGLRLIYFSYDVKMKEKGDIPEGYSVSREKKERFSLILESASTNQTSMYLCASSQPGQDGLLSNQPQHFGDGTRLSIL.

The chain links TRBV7-2 to TRBJ1-4; 8 nucleotides line up with TRBD1. The germline V gene encodes CDR1 SGHTA and CDR2 FQGNSA. CDR3 size: 15 residues. J gave up 7 bases and V 7 bases, and 11 bases lay outside the gene matches. As DNA, the CDR3 is TGTGCCAGCACCTTCTATCAGGGGGCAGGTGAAAAACTGTTTTTT. Protein sequence: CASTFYQGAGEKLFF.

A few counts support this clonotype. This rearrangement joins TRBV19 to TRBJ1-5; D perhaps matches TRBD1 (5 bases). V was shortened by 7 bases and J by 1 base, with 14 bases between the two germline ends. The V gene's germline CDR1 is LNHDA and CDR2 SQIVND (reference sequence). The CDR3 loop spans 15 amino acids. CDR3 bases: TGTGCCAGTACCTATTCCGGGGCCAGCAATCAGCCCCAGCATTTT. Translation: CASTYSGASNQPQHF.

The chain links TRBV27 to TRBJ1-1; possibly TRBD1 for D (6 bases). This CDR3 comprises 15 residues. CDR1 MNHEY and CDR2 SMNVEV come from the germline V gene (reference sequence). The V and J ends lost 7 bases and 1 base respectively, with 16 bases between them. The CDR3 reads CASTLREGGNTEAFF. The CDR3 nucleotides read TGTGCCAGCACCCTCCGGGAGGGGGGGAACACTGAAGCTTTCTTT.

This chain links TRBV10-3 with TRBJ2-7; D unresolved. The CDR3 runs 12 residues. V lost 6 bases to trimming and J lost 6 bases, with 12 bases between them. Looked up from germline, CDR1 is ENHRY and CDR2 is SYGVKD. As DNA, the CDR3 is TGTGCCATCAGGGAATCGGGTGGCGAGCAGTACTTC. This encodes CAIRESGGEQYF.

V gene TRBV18 combines with J gene TRBJ1-5, with D unclear. V shed 3 bases and J shed 10 bases, with 10 bases lying between them. Germline V CDR1 and CDR2: KGHSH, LQKENI. CDR3 length: 12 amino acids. The CDR3 spells CASSPRSFPQHF. The CDR3 region has the DNA TGTGCCAGCTCACCTAGATCCTTTCCCCAGCATTTT.

The chain employs TRBV12-3 or TRBV12-4 and TRBJ1-5; D is ambiguous. Trimming shortened V by 2 bases and J by 6 bases, and 8 bases separated the two germline ends. The CDR3 totals 13 residues. The CDR3 DNA follows: TGTGCCAGCAGTTTAACAGAGCTTCAGCCCCAGCATTTT. As protein: CASSLTELQPQHF.

This clonotype appeared many times. The chain couples TRBV7-2 to TRBJ1-1; a weak D match, TRBD1 (6 bases). Germline CDR1 SGHTA, CDR2 FQGNSA. V gave up 5 bases and J gave up 3 bases, with 25 bases separating them. The length of the CDR3 is 18 residues. The CDR3 here is CASSPGSIIQGDHTEAFF. CDR3 sequence (DNA): TGTGCCAGCAGCCCTGGTTCCATCATACAGGGTGATCACACTGAAGCTTTCTTT.

This clonotype was detected only a few times. J is TRBJ2-3 and V is TRBV6-1; the match to TRBD2 covers 14 bases. V dropped 0 bases and J dropped 0; count of bases not matched to a gene: 8. Germline lookup yields CDR1 MNHNS and CDR2 SASEGT. The CDR3 has 20 amino acids. CDR3 amino acids: CASSEALRLAGGPSTDTQYF. The DNA of the CDR3 is TGTGCCAGCAGTGAAGCCCTCCGACTAGCGGGGGGGCCGAGCACAGATACGCAGTATTTT.

J is TRBJ2-1 and V is TRBV7-2; 10 nucleotides match TRBD2. V shed 6 bases, J shed 4 bases, and the junction held 6 bases outside the gene matches. This CDR3 region has 15 residues. The germline V gene encodes CDR1 SGHTA and CDR2 FQGNSA. CDR3: CASRLLAGLYNEQFF. Here the CDR3 DNA reads TGTGCCAGCAGGTTACTAGCGGGGCTATACAATGAGCAGTTCTTC.

The V and J genes are TRBV7-2 and TRBJ2-5, with 8 positions matching TRBD1. The J segment lost 5 bases and the V segment lost 7 bases, leaving 6 bases of the junction unmatched. CDR3 length: 13 residues. Germline V lookup: CDR1 SGHTA, CDR2 FQGNSA. The CDR3 DNA reads as TGTGCCAGCACCGGACAGGGAAGGGAGACCCAGTACTTC. Amino acids: CASTGQGRETQYF.

This clonotype was seen a handful of times. The chain recombines TRBV15 with TRBJ2-7, with 10 nucleotides matching TRBD2. J gave up 2 bases and V 1 base, and 14 bases lay outside the gene matches. Germline V gene lookup returns CDR1 LNHNV and CDR2 YYDKDF (reference sequence). The CDR3 is 19 amino acids. This CDR3 is CATSRVILAGPPGPYEQYF. The CDR3 nucleotides read TGTGCCACCAGCAGAGTCATACTAGCGGGACCCCCAGGGCCCTACGAGCAGTACTTC. The full variable domain, completed using reference TRBV15 and TRBJ2-7, is DAMVIQNPRYQVTQFGKPVTLSCSQTLNHNVMYWYQQKSSQAPKLLFHYYDKDFNNEADTPDNFQSRRPNTSFCFLDIRSPGLGDTAMYLCATSRVILAGPPGPYEQYFGPGTRLTVT.

This clonotype was recorded a few times. CDR3 region: CASSEGEGNQPQHF. In DNA form, the CDR3 reads TGTGCCAGCTCAGAGGGGGAAGGCAATCAGCCCCAGCATTTT. This chain uses TRBV18 with TRBJ1-5, with D possibly TRBD1 on 6 matching bases. The germline V gene has CDR1 KGHSH and CDR2 LQKENI. The CDR3 covers 14 residues. V shed 5 bases and J shed 2 bases, with 10 bases lying between them.

This sequence joins TRBV11-3 and TRBJ2-1; TRBD2 aligns across 7 bases. V lost 1 base to trimming and J lost 5 bases; unmatched junction nucleotides: 5. CDR3 length equals 15 residues. CDR1 is SGHNT and CDR2 is YENEEA in the germline V gene. Here the CDR3 DNA reads TGTGCCAGCAGCTTAGTTGGGCTAGCGGACAATGAGCAGTTCTTC. Translation gives CASSLVGLADNEQFF.

This chain joins TRBV7-6 and TRBJ2-1; D uncertain. V shed 1 base and J shed 3 bases, with 10 bases lying between them. The germline CDR1 and CDR2 sequences are SGHVS and FNYEAQ. The CDR3 has 15 amino acids. This CDR3 reads CASSLEAVLYNEQFF. DNA for the CDR3: TGTGCCAGCAGCTTAGAGGCAGTCCTCTACAATGAGCAGTTCTTC.

This clonotype was counted a few times. This chain joins TRBV12-3 or TRBV12-4 and TRBJ2-6, with D unclear. There are 14 residues in the CDR3. V lost 8 bases to trimming and J lost 0 bases, with 8 bases between them. In DNA, the CDR3 is TGTGCCAGCTCTGGGGACTCTGGGGCCAACGTCCTGACTTTC. Translated: CASSGDSGANVLTF.

V and J are TRBV29-1 and TRBJ2-7; 7 positions match TRBD2. The CDR3 has 12 amino acids. From germline, CDR1 is SQVTM and CDR2 ANQGSEA. The trim removed 4 bases at V and 5 bases at J, leaving 5 bases unmatched. CDR3: CSVVGEGDEQYF. As DNA, the CDR3 is TGCAGCGTTGTCGGGGAGGGCGACGAGCAGTACTTC.

The chain joins TRBV27 to TRBJ1-6; maybe TRBD1 (6 bases). The CDR3 spans 16 residues. Germline V gene data show CDR1 as MNHEY and CDR2 as SMNVEV (reference sequence). V lost 0 bases and J lost 13, with 19 bases in between. CDR3 nucleotide sequence: TGTGCCAGCAGTTTATCCGCCGGGACAATGCGCGGGCCCCTCCACTTT. It is translated as CASSLSAGTMRGPLHF.